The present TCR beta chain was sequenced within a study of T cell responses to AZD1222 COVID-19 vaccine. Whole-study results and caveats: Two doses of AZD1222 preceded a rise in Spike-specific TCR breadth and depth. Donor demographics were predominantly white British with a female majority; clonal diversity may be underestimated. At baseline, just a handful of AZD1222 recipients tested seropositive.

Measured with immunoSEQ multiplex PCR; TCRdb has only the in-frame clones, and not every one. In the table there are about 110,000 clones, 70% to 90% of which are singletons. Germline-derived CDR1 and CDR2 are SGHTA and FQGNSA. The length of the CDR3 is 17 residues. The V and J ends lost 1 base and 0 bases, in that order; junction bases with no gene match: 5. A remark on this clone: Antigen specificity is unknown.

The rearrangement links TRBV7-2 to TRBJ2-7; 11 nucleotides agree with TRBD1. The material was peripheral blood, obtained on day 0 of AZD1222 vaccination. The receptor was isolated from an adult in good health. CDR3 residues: CASSLGGTGGPSYEQYF. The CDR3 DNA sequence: TGTGCCAGCAGCTTAGGCGGGACAGGGGGGCCCTCCTACGAGCAGTACTTC. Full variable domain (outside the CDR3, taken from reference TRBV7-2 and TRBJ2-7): GAGVSQSPSNKVTEKGKDVELRCDPISGHTALYWYRQSLGQGLEFLIYFQGNSAPDKSGLPSDRFSAERTGGSVSTLTIQRTQQEDSAVYLCASSLGGTGGPSYEQYFGPGTRLTVT.